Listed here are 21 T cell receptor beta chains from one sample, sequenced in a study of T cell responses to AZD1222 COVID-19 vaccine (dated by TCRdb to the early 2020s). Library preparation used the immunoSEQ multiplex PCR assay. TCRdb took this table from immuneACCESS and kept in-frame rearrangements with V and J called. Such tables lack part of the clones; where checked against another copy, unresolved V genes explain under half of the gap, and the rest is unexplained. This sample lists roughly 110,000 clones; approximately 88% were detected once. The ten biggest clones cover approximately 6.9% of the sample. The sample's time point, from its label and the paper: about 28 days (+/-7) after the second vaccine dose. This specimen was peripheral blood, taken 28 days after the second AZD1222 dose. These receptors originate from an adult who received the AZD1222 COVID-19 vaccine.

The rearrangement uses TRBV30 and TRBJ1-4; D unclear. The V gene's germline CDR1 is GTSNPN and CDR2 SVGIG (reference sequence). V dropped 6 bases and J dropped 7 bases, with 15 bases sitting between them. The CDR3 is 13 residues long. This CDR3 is CACPDPCTEKLFF. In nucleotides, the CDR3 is TGTGCCTGCCCGGACCCTTGCACTGAAAAACTGTTTTTT.

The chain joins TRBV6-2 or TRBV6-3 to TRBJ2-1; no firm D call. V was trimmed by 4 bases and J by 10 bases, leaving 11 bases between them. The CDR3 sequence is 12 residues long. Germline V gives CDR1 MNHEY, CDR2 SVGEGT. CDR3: CASSSVLEEQFF. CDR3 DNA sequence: TGTGCCAGCAGTTCGGTTTTAGAGGAGCAGTTCTTC.

In nucleotides, the CDR3 is TGTGCCAGCAGCCCCGTTGGCTCGGGGACCTACGAGCAGTACTTC. Its translation is CASSPVGSGTYEQYF. The rearrangement uses TRBV7-9 and TRBJ2-7; weak D call: TRBD2 (5 bases). Deletions cut 5 bases from V and 2 bases from J, with 16 bases between. The CDR3 runs to 15 residues. Per germline, CDR1 SEHNR and CDR2 FQNEAQ (reference sequence).

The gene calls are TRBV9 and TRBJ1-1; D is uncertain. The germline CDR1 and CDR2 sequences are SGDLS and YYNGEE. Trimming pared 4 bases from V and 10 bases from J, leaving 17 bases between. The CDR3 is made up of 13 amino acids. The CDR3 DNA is TGTGCCAGCAGCCTCTCCCCAGGTCTTGGAGCTTTCTTT. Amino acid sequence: CASSLSPGLGAFF.

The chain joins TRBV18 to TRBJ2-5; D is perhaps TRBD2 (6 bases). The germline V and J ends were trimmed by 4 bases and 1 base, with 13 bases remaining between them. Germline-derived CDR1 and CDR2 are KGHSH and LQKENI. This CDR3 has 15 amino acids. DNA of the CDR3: TGTGCCAGCTCACTAACTGGGGGGATCCAAGAGACCCAGTACTTC. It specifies CASSLTGGIQETQYF.

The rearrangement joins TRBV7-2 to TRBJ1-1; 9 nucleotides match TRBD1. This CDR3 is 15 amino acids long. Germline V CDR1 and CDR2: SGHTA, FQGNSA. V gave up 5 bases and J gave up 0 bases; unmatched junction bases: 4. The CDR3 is CASSARQGVNTEAFF. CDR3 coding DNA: TGTGCCAGCAGCGCTAGACAGGGGGTGAACACTGAAGCTTTCTTT.

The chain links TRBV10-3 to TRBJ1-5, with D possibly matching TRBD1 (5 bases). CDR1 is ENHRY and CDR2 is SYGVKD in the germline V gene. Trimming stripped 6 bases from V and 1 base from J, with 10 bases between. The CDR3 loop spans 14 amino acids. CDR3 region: CAIRGDGSNQPQHF. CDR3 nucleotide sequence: TGTGCCATCAGGGGGGACGGGAGCAATCAGCCCCAGCATTTT.

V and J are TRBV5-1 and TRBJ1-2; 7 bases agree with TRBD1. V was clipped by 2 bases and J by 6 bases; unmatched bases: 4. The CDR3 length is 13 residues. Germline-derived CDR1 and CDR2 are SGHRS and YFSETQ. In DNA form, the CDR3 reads TGCGCCAGCAGCTTCGACGGGACAGATGGCTACACCTTC. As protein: CASSFDGTDGYTF.

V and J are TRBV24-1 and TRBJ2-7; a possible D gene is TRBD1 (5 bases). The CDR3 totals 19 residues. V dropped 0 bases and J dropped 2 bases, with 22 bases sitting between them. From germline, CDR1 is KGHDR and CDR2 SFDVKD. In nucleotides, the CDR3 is TGTGCCACCAGTGATTTGGTCGACAGCTTACTCCTCGTAGCCTACGAGCAGTACTTC. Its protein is CATSDLVDSLLLVAYEQYF.

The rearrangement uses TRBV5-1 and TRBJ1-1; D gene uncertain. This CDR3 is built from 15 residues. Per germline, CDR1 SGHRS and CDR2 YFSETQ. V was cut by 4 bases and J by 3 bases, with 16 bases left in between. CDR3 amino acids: CASSASTDLDTEAFF. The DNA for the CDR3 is TGCGCCAGCAGCGCCTCAACCGATTTAGACACTGAAGCTTTCTTT.

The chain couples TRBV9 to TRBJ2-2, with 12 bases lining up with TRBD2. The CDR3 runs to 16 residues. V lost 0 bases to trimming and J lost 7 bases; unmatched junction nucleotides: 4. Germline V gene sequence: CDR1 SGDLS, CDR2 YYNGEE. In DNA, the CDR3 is TGTGCCAGCAGCGTAGAACTAGCGGGGGGTGGCGGGGAGCTGTTTTTT. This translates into CASSVELAGGGGELFF.

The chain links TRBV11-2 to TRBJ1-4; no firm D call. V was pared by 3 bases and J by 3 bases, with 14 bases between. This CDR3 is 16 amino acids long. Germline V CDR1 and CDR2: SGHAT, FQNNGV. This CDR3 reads CASSFYLVTSNEKLFF. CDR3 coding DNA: TGTGCCAGCAGCTTTTACTTAGTTACCTCTAATGAAAAACTGTTTTTT. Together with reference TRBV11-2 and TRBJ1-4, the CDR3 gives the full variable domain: EAGVAQSPRYKIIEKRQSVAFWCNPISGHATLYWYQQILGQGPKLLIQFQNNGVVDDSQLPKDRFSAERLKGVDSTLKIQPAKLEDSAVYLCASSFYLVTSNEKLFFGSGTQLSVL.

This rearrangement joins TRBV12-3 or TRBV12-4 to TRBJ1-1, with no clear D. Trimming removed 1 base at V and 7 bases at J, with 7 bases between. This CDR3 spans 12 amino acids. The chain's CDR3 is CASSLGGGEAFF. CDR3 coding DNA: TGTGCCAGCAGTTTAGGGGGTGGTGAAGCTTTCTTT.

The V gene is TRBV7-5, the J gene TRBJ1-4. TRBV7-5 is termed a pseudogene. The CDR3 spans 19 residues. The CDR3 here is CARSLDRPPGMRTNEKLFF. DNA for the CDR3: TGTGCCAGAAGCTTAGATCGCCCACCCGGAATGAGAACTAATGAAAAACTGTTTTTT.

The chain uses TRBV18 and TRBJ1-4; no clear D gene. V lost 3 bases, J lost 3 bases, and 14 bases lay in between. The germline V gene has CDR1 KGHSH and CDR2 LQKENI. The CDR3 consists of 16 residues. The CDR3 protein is CASSPRDPPANEKLFF. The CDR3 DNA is TGTGCCAGCTCACCCCGCGACCCCCCGGCTAATGAAAAACTGTTTTTT.

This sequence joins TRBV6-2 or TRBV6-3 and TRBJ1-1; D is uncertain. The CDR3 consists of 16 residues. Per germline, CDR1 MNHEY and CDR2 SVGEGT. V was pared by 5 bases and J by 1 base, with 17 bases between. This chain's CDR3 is CASSPLYQAENTEAFF. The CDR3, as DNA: TGTGCCAGCAGTCCCCTATATCAGGCAGAGAACACTGAAGCTTTCTTT.

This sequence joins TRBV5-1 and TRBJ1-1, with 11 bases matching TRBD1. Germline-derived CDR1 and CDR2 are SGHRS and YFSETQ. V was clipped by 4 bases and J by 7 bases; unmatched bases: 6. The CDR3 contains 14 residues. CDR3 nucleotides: TGCGCCAGCAGCCATGGACAGGGGGCCTATGAAGCTTTCTTT. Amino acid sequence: CASSHGQGAYEAFF.

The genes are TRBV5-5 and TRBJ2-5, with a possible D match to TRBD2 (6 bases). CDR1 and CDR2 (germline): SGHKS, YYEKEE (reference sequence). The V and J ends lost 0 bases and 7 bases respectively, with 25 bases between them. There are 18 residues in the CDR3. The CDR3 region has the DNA TGTGCCAGCAGCTTGGGGATTACGGGGACTTATGAACGGGGGACCCAGTACTTC. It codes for CASSLGITGTYERGTQYF.

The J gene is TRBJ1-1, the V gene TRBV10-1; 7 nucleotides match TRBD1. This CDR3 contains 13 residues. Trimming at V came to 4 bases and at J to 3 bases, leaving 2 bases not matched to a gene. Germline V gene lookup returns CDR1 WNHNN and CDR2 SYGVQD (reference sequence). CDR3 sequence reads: CASSVGTDTEAFF. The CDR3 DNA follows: TGCGCCAGCAGTGTTGGGACAGACACTGAAGCTTTCTTT.

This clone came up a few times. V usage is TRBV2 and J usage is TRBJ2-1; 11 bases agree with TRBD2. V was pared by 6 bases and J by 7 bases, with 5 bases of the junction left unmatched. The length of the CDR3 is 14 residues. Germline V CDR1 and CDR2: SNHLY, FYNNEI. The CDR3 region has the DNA TGTGCCAGCAGCCCACTAGCGGGGGTGAATGAGCAGTTCTTC. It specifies CASSPLAGVNEQFF.

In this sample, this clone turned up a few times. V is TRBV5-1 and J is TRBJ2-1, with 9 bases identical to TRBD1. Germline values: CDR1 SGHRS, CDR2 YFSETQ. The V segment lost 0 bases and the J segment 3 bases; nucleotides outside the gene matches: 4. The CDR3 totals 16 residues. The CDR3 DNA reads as TGCGCCAGCAGCTTGGGAGGGACAGGGAACTACAATGAGCAGTTCTTC. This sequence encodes CASSLGGTGNYNEQFF.